This TCR beta chain was observed in a study of early T cells in non-severe SARS-CoV-2 infection. About the study: RNA in bulk from unsorted whole blood was sequenced, and chains were unpaired. The study's findings and limits: Clonotype matching in VDJdb favored anti-spike CD8 responses and did not capture private and CD4 specificities.

The germline V and J ends were trimmed by 2 bases and 2 bases, with 10 bases remaining between them. The CDR3 has 14 amino acids. Germline V CDR1 and CDR2: SQVTM, ANQGSEA. In the case of this clonotype: Its antigen is not known.

Researchers tagged individual cDNA molecules with unique molecular identifiers. TCRdb fed the 5' RACE reads into MiXCR, producing one record per CDR3 protein. The sample consists of around 59,000 distinct CDR3 sequences, 8% to 9% of them appearing once. This chain uses TRBV29-1 with TRBJ2-1; D perhaps matches TRBD1 (6 bases). This sequence originates from an adult who was a healthcare worker with PCR-confirmed SARS-CoV-2 infection or an uninfected control (not recorded which). The material sequenced was whole blood. CDR3 DNA sequence: TGCAGCGTTGAATTACAGGGACCCTACAATGAGCAGTTCTTC. Protein sequence: CSVELQGPYNEQFF.